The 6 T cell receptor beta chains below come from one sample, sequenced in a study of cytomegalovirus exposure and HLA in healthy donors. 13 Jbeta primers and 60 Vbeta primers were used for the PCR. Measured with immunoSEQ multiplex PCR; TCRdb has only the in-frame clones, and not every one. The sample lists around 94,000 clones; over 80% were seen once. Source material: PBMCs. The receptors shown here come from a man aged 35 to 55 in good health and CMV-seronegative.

The CDR3 sequence is CASSPDSLSNQPQHF. CDR3 sequence (DNA): TGTGCCAGCAGCCCCGACAGTCTTAGCAATCAGCCCCAGCATTTT. The chain combines TRBV6-5 with TRBJ1-5; the D gene is possibly TRBD1 (5 bases). The CDR3 loop spans 15 amino acids. V lost 6 bases to trimming and J lost 0 bases, with 12 bases between them. Germline V gene lookup returns CDR1 MNHEY and CDR2 SVGAGI.

CDR3 DNA sequence: TGCAGCGTTGAAGTACGGGACAGACTCACCTTGAGGGCTTACGAGCAGTACTTC. As protein: CSVEVRDRLTLRAYEQYF. The chain recombines TRBV29-1 with TRBJ2-7; 7 positions match TRBD1. Trimming at V came to 1 base and at J to 4 bases, leaving 19 bases not matched to a gene. The germline V gene has CDR1 SQVTM and CDR2 ANQGSEA. The CDR3 has 18 residues.

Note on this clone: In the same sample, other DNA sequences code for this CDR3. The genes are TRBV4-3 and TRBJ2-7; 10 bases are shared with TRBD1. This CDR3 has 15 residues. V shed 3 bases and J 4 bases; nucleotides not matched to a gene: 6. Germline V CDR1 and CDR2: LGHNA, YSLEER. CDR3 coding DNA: TGCGCCAGCAGCCACTCCGGGACAGGGGAATACGAGCAGTACTTC. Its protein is CASSHSGTGEYEQYF.

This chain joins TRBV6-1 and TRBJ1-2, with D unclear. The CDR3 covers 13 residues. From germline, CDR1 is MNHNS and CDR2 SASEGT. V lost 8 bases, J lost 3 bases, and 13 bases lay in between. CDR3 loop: CASRREKDYGYTF. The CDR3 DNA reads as TGTGCCAGCCGAAGGGAGAAGGACTATGGCTACACCTTC.

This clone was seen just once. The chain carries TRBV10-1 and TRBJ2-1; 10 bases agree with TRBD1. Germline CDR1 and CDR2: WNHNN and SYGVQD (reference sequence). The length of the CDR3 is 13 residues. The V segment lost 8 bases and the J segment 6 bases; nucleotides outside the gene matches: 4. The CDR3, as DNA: TGCGCCAGCGGGAGGACAGGGGGCAATGAGCAGTTCTTC. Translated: CASGRTGGNEQFF.

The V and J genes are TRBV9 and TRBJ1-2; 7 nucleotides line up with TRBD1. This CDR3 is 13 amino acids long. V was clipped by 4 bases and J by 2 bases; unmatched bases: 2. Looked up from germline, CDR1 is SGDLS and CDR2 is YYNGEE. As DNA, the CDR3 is TGTGCCAGCAGCTTGGGACAGAACTATGGCTACACCTTC. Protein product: CASSLGQNYGYTF.